The 18 T cell receptor beta chains given below trace back to one sample, sequenced in a study of vaccination effects on CD4 cells after COVID-19. TCRdb keeps only in-frame clones here, not all; method: immunoSEQ multiplex PCR. The sample consists of around 44,000 clones, approximately 82% of them appearing once. Following a roughly ten-day culture, CD4+ T cells were purified. Convalescent patients had PCR-confirmed SARS-CoV-2 infection between March and December 2020. Each participant received a vaccine that was either BNT162b2 or mRNA-1273, given as two doses. No antigen has been identified for these receptors. The material sequenced was CD4+ T cells from PBMCs cultured without peptide, taken after COVID-19 vaccination. These receptors were taken from a human donor who had a prior SARS-CoV-2 infection.

The V and J genes are TRBV30 and TRBJ1-5, with a tentative D call TRBD1 (6 bases). The CDR3 totals 16 residues. Germline V gives CDR1 GTSNPN, CDR2 SVGIG (reference sequence). V was clipped by 3 bases and J by 2 bases, with 17 bases between them. The CDR3 DNA reads as TGTGCCTGGAGCCTAGCACAGGGTGGGGGCAATCAGCCCCAGCATTTT. Its protein is CAWSLAQGGGNQPQHF.

J is TRBJ2-1 and V is TRBV7-3; D gene uncertain. V lost 1 base, J lost 0 bases, and 10 bases lay in between. Germline CDR1 and CDR2: SGHTA and FQGTGA. The CDR3 consists of 16 residues. CDR3 coding DNA: TGTGCCAGCAGCTTAAAAGCGACGTACTCCTACAATGAGCAGTTCTTC. Its translation is CASSLKATYSYNEQFF.

This chain connects TRBV19 to TRBJ2-7; D not resolved. The CDR3 is 17 residues long. Germline CDR1 LNHDA, CDR2 SQIVND (reference sequence). Trimming left V 5 bases short and J 3 bases short, with 23 bases between. CDR3: CASSEYLDGISFYEQYF. The CDR3 bases are TGTGCCAGTAGTGAATATTTGGACGGAATTTCATTCTACGAGCAGTACTTC.

The chain uses TRBV4-2 and TRBJ1-1; the match to TRBD1 covers 10 bases. There are 15 residues in the CDR3. V shed 2 bases and J 4 bases; nucleotides not matched to a gene: 4. From germline, CDR1 is LGHNA and CDR2 YNFKEQ. This chain's CDR3 is CASSQLGQGITEAFF. DNA of the CDR3: TGTGCCAGCAGCCAACTGGGACAGGGGATCACTGAAGCTTTCTTT.

This clone showed up just a few times. This chain uses TRBV5-6 with TRBJ2-7; D gene ambiguous. Deletions cut 2 bases from V and 2 bases from J, with 8 bases between. CDR1 and CDR2 (germline): SGHDT, YYEEEE. The CDR3 is 13 residues long. The CDR3: CASSLTATYEQYF. The CDR3, as DNA: TGTGCCAGCAGCTTAACGGCAACCTACGAGCAGTACTTC.

The J gene is TRBJ2-5, the V gene TRBV5-4; 8 nucleotides agree with TRBD1. CDR1 and CDR2 from the germline V gene are SGHNT and YYREEE (reference sequence). Trimming removed 4 bases from V and 5 bases from J; junction bases left unmatched: 10. This CDR3 spans 15 amino acids. CDR3 in amino acids: CASSTLGTGYETQYF. CDR3 DNA: TGTGCCAGCAGCACCCTTGGGACAGGCTATGAGACCCAGTACTTC.

V and J are TRBV4-1 and TRBJ2-5, with unresolved D. The CDR3 is 16 residues long. Trimming pared 0 bases from V and 3 bases from J, leaving 14 bases between. Germline V gene lookup returns CDR1 MGHRA and CDR2 YSYEKL. CDR3 in amino acids: CASSQDVHTTEETQYF. The DNA of the CDR3 is TGCGCCAGCAGCCAAGATGTTCACACAACGGAAGAGACCCAGTACTTC.

This chain uses TRBV2 with TRBJ2-3, with TRBD1 matching 7 bases. The CDR3 has 11 amino acids. V was clipped by 6 bases and J by 9 bases; unmatched bases: 3. CDR1 and CDR2 from the germline V gene are SNHLY and FYNNEI. The CDR3 region has the DNA TGTGCCAGCAGGGAGACAGGGACGCAGTATTTT. Translation gives CASRETGTQYF.

Notes on this clone: Mismatch with germline at one junction end may stem from a read error. The chain couples TRBV2 to TRBJ1-2; the D gene is possibly TRBD1 (6 bases). The CDR3 extends over 12 amino acids. The V gene's germline CDR1 is SNHLY and CDR2 FYNNEI. The CDR3 DNA follows: TGTGCCAGCAGTGAAGCGGAGGGGGTTGAGGAGTTC. It encodes CASSEAEGVEEF.

The chain uses TRBV11-2 and TRBJ1-1; D gene ambiguous. Per the germline V gene, CDR1 is SGHAT and CDR2 is FQNNGV. This CDR3 comprises 13 residues. V lost 0 bases and J 5 bases, leaving 7 bases between the germline ends. In nucleotides, the CDR3 is TGTGCCAGCAGCTTAGAGGCAGGAACTGAAGCTTTCTTT. As protein: CASSLEAGTEAFF.

This rearrangement joins TRBV5-1 to TRBJ2-1; maybe TRBD2 (5 bases). The CDR3 length is 13 residues. V dropped 4 bases and J dropped 7 bases, with 12 bases sitting between them. Germline assignment: CDR1 SGHRS and CDR2 YFSETQ. The CDR3 coding sequence is TGCGCCAGCAGCCCACTAGTTATGAATGAGCAGTTCTTC. Its protein product is CASSPLVMNEQFF. Based on the CDR3 plus reference TRBV5-1 and TRBJ2-1, the full variable domain is KAGVTQTPRYLIKTRGQQVTLSCSPISGHRSVSWYQQTPGQGLQFLFEYFSETQRNKGNFPGRFSGRQFSNSRSEMNVSTLELGDSALYLCASSPLVMNEQFFGPGTRLTVL.

This clone was detected only once. The rearrangement joins TRBV9 to TRBJ2-7; 9 bases agree with TRBD1. Germline V gene data show CDR1 as SGDLS and CDR2 as YYNGEE. This CDR3 has 14 residues. With 0 bases clipped from V and 5 bases from J, the junction kept 3 bases outside the gene matches. CDR3 loop: CASSVAGQGHEQYF. In DNA form, the CDR3 reads TGTGCCAGCAGCGTAGCGGGACAGGGCCACGAGCAGTACTTC.

The rearrangement joins TRBV10-1 to TRBJ2-7, with unresolved D. The CDR3 is 10 residues long. V was clipped by 5 bases and J by 6 bases, with 5 bases between them. Germline V gives CDR1 WNHNN, CDR2 SYGVQD (reference sequence). The CDR3 coding sequence is TGCGCCAGCAGTAATCCCGAGCAGTACTTC. Its translation is CASSNPEQYF.

The CDR3 DNA sequence: TGTGCCAGCAGCTTATCGGGACTAGCGGGCGAGCAGTACTTC. Its translation is CASSLSGLAGEQYF. The V gene is TRBV5-4, the J gene TRBJ2-7; 12 bases are a match to TRBD2. The length of the CDR3 is 14 residues. Trimming at V came to 2 bases and at J to 6 bases, leaving 3 bases not matched to a gene. Per the germline V gene, CDR1 is SGHNT and CDR2 is YYREEE (reference sequence).

This clone was seen more than once but under ten times. The chain combines TRBV1 with TRBJ1-6. TRBV1 is a recognized pseudogene. CDR3 length equals 17 residues. The CDR3: CTSSQEGTGSYNSPLHF. CDR3 sequence (DNA): TGCACCAGCAGCCAAGAAGGAACCGGCTCCTATAATTCACCCCTCCACTTT.

The chain is built from TRBV7-9 and TRBJ1-6; weak D call: TRBD1 (5 bases). The CDR3 length is 14 residues. CDR1 SEHNR and CDR2 FQNEAQ come from the germline V gene (reference sequence). V gave up 7 bases and J gave up 9 bases, with 16 bases separating them. CDR3 nucleotide sequence: TGTGCCAGCACCAAATGGGACCCCCCTTCACCCCTCCACTTT. This codes for CASTKWDPPSPLHF.

The J gene is TRBJ2-7, the V gene TRBV5-4; 10 bases map to TRBD2. After removal of 5 bases from V and 5 bases from J, the junction contained 10 bases not matched to a gene. Germline V CDR1 and CDR2: SGHNT, YYREEE (reference sequence). The CDR3 contains 15 residues. In nucleotides, the CDR3 is TGTGCCAGCAGGAGGGGAGCACTAGCGGGGAACGAGCAGTACTTC. Its protein is CASRRGALAGNEQYF. Together with reference TRBV5-4 and TRBJ2-7, the CDR3 gives the full variable domain: ETGVTQSPTHLIKTRGQQVTLRCSSQSGHNTVSWYQQALGQGPQFIFQYYREEENGRGNFPPRFSGLQFPNYSSELNVNALELDDSALYLCASRRGALAGNEQYFGPGTRLTVT.

CDR3 DNA: TGCGCCAGCAGCGGCCGGACAGGACTATTCAATCAGCCCCAGCATTTT. Its protein product is CASSGRTGLFNQPQHF. The chain carries TRBV5-1 and TRBJ1-5, with 7 nucleotides matching TRBD1. The CDR3 runs to 16 residues. Germline CDR1 and CDR2: SGHRS and YFSETQ. V lost 4 bases, J lost 3 bases, and 10 bases stayed unmatched.